This T cell receptor (beta chain) was identified in a study of blood T cells in healthy people across ages. Regarding the study as a whole: Both naive CD4+ cell counts and diversity were greater in long-lived donors than in aged donors. Naive T cell percentage strongly correlated with TCR beta diversity.

Sample-barcoded 5' priming and a J-beta primer mix drove a second PCR of about 6 to 12 cycles. TCRdb used MiXCR to reprocess the 5' RACE reads, holding one entry per CDR3 protein. The sample lists about 970,000 distinct CDR3 sequences; 51% were seen once. Investigators took about 9.4 milliliters of peripheral blood from every donor. This clonotype was counted only a few times. Its antigen is undetermined. The CDR3 loop spans 14 amino acids. This clonotype was sampled from a woman aged 55-75 years in good health. Sequenced input: blood. The J gene is TRBJ2-7, the V gene TRBV21-1; TRBD2, the table's D call, lacks a check against the DNA. TRBV21-1 corresponds to a pseudogene. For the CDR3, the DNA is TGTGCCAGCAGCAGGACTAGCGGGAGCCGTCAGCAGTACTTC. Its protein product is CASSRTSGSRQQYF.